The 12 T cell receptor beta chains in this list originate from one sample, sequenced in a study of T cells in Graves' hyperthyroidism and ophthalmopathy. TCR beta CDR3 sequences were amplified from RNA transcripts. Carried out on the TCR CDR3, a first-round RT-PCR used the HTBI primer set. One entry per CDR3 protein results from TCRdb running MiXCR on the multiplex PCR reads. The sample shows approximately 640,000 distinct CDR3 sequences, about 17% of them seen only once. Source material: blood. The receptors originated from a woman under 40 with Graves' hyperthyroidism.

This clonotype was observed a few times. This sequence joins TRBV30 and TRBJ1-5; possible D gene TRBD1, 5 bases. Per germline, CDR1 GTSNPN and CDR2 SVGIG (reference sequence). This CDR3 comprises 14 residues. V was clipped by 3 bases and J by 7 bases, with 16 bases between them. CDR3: CAWSAGGSGQPQHF. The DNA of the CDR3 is TGTGCCTGGAGCGCCGGGGGATCAGGCCAGCCCCAGCATTTT.

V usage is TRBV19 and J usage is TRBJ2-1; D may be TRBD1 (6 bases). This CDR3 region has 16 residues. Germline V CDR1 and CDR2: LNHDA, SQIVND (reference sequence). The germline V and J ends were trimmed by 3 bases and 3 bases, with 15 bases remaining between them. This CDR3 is CASSIGGGLFYNEQFF. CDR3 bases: TGTGCCAGTAGTATTGGTGGGGGCCTGTTCTACAATGAGCAGTTCTTC.

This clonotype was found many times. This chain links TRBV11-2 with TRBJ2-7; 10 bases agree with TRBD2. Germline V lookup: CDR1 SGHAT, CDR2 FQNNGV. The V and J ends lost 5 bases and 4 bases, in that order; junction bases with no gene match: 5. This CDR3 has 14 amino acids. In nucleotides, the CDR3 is TGTGCCAGCAGCGACGGACTAGCGGATTACGAGCAGTACTTC. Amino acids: CASSDGLADYEQYF. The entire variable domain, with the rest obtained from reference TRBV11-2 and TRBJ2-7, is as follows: EAGVAQSPRYKIIEKRQSVAFWCNPISGHATLYWYQQILGQGPKLLIQFQNNGVVDDSQLPKDRFSAERLKGVDSTLKIQPAKLEDSAVYLCASSDGLADYEQYFGPGTRLTVT.

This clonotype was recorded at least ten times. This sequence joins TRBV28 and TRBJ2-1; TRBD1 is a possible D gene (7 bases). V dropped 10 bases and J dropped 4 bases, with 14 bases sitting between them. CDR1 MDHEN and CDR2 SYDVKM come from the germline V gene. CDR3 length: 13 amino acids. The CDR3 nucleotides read TGTGCCACCAGGGCAGGGGGGTACAATGAGCAGTTCTTC. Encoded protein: CATRAGGYNEQFF.

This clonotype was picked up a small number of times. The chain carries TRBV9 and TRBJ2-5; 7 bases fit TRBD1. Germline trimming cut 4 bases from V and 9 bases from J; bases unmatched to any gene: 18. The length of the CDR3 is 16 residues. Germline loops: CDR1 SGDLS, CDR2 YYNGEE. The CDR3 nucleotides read TGTGCCAGCAGCTATGGGACAGAGCGGCATGGGGGAGCCCAGTACTTC. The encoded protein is CASSYGTERHGGAQYF. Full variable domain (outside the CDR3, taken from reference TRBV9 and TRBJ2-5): DSGVTQTPKHLITATGQRVTLRCSPRSGDLSVYWYQQSLDQGLQFLIQYYNGEERAKGNILERFSAQQFPDLHSELNLSSLELGDSALYFCASSYGTERHGGAQYFGPGTRLLVL.

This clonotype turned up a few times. CDR3 residues: CASSQRSQTLAGEYNEQFF. DNA for the CDR3: TGTGCCAGCAGCCAAAGGAGCCAAACGCTAGCGGGGGAGTACAATGAGCAGTTCTTC. The V and J genes are TRBV3-1 and TRBJ2-1; 10 bases agree with TRBD2. Germline V gives CDR1 LGHDT, CDR2 YNNKEL (reference sequence). The V gene end was trimmed by 2 bases and the J gene end by 4 bases; junction bases not matched to a gene: 14. This CDR3 contains 19 residues.

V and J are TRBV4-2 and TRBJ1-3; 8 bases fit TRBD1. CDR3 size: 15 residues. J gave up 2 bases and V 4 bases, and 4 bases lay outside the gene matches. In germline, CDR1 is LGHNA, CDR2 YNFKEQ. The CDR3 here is CASSLDRGTGNTIYF. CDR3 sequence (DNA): TGTGCCAGCAGCCTTGACAGGGGAACTGGAAACACCATATATTTT.

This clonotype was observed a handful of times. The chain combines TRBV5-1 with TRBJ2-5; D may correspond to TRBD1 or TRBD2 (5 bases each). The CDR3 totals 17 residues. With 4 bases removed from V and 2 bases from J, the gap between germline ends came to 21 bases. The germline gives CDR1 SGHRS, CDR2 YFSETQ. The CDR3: CASSPIGGSGRQETQYF. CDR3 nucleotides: TGCGCCAGCAGCCCGATTGGTGGCTCGGGGCGGCAAGAGACCCAGTACTTC. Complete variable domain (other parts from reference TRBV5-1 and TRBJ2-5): KAGVTQTPRYLIKTRGQQVTLSCSPISGHRSVSWYQQTPGQGLQFLFEYFSETQRNKGNFPGRFSGRQFSNSRSEMNVSTLELGDSALYLCASSPIGGSGRQETQYFGPGTRLLVL.

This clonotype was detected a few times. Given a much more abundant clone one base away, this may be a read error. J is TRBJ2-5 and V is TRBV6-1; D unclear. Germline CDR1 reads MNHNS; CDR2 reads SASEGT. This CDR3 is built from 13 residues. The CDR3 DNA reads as TGTGCCAGCAGTGATCTTGACAAAGAGACCCAGTGCTTC. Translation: CASSDLDKETQCF.

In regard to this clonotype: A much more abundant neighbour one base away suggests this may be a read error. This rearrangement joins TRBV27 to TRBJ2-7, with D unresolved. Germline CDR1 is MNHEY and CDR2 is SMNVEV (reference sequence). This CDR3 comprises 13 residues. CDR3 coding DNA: TGTGCCAGCGGTTTAGGGTTCGACTACGAGCAGTACTTC. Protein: CASGLGFDYEQYF.

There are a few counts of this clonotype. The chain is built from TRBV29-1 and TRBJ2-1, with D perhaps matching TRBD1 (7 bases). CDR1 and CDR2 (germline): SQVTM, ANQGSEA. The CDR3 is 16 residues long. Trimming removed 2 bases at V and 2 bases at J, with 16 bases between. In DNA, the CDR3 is TGCAGCGTTGAATCGGGGGACAGAAAAACCTACAATGAGCAGTTCTTC. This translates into CSVESGDRKTYNEQFF.

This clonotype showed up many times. The CDR3 protein is CASSLSLAPNTEAFF. The CDR3 DNA sequence: TGTGCCAGCAGTTTGTCCTTGGCACCGAACACTGAAGCTTTCTTT. The chain uses TRBV27 and TRBJ1-1; D uncertain. Germline loops: CDR1 MNHEY, CDR2 SMNVEV (reference sequence). This CDR3 region has 15 residues. V dropped 3 bases and J dropped 1 base, with 12 bases sitting between them.